This TCR beta chain is from a study of CD8+ T cells in alopecia areata. Broader study findings: As there was one nonresponder, how baseline CD8+ expansion relates to response remains uncertain. TCR sharing was clearer in mice than between patients, perhaps partly owing to patient HLA diversity. On tofacitinib, scalp and blood still held many of the expanded lesional clones.

As for this clone: Antigen: not known.

cDNA reverse transcribed from extracted RNA served as the sequencing template. The method was immunoSEQ multiplex PCR; TCRdb's version includes in-frame clones alone and lacks a portion of them. The sample holds fewer than 250,000 clones; approximately 56% are singletons and the top ten take around 0.7%. The treatment is: oral pan-JAK inhibitor, 5-10 mg twice daily. Peripheral blood, together with lesional scalp punch biopsies, was collected from alopecia areata patients. The V end was cut by 0 bases, the J end by 13 bases, with 10 bases between. Germline assignment: CDR1 ENHRY and CDR2 SYGVKD. CDR3 length equals 12 residues.

The sample here was CD4+ T cells sorted from blood, taken at week 4, from a patient treated with tofacitinib. The receptor's source is a human donor with alopecia areata. The rearrangement joins TRBV10-3 to TRBJ2-4; the D is unclear. CDR3 sequence reads: CAISESVALQYF. The DNA for the CDR3 is TGTGCCATCAGTGAGTCGGTTGCGCTGCAGTACTTC.